What follows is one T cell receptor (beta chain) and its context. Its antigen remains unknown. At one end, the junction sequence differs from germline, possibly due to a read error. These data belong to a study of T-cell memory formation after mild COVID-19. Study context: TCR clusters were mostly confined to one donor each.

Germline values: CDR1 SGHTA, CDR2 FQGTGA. This CDR3 is built from 14 residues. Study outcomes and limitations: A second wave expanding day 15 to 37 was CD4+-biased; contracting clones were balanced. Nothing showed for sure that second-wave clones peaking on day 37 were SARS-CoV-2 specific.

Libraries for TCRalpha and TCRbeta carried sample barcodes and unique molecular identifiers via 5'RACE. TCRdb reprocessed the 5' RACE reads via MiXCR and lists one record per CDR3 protein. In the table there are around 420,000 distinct CDR3 sequences, roughly a quarter of which are singletons. The receptor was isolated from an adult woman who had mild COVID-19 (a few samples of this study predate the infection). Cell type and time point are not known. Sequencing was carried out using PBMCs or a T cell subset sorted from them (not recorded which). The chain links TRBV7-3 to TRBJ2-3, with a weak D call TRBD2 (5 bases). The CDR3 here is CASSLRRTTDTQYF. For the CDR3, the DNA is TGTGCAAGCAGCTTAAGGAGGACCACAGATACGCAGTATTTT.